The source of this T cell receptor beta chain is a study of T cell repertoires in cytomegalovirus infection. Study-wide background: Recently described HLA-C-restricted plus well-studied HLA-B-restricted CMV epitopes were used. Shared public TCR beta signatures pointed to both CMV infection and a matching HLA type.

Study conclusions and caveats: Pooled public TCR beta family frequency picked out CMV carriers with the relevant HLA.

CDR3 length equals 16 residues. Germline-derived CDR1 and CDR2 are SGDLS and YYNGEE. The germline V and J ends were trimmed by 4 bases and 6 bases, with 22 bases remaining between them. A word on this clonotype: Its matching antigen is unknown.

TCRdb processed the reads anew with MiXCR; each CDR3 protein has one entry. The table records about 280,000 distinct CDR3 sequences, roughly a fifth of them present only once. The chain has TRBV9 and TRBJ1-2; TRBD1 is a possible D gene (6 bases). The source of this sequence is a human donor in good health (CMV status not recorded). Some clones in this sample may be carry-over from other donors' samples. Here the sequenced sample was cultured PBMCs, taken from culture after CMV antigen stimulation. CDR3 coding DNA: TGTGCCAGCAGCCCTGGCGGGAGCAGGGGAGGGGATGGCTACACCTTC. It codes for CASSPGGSRGGDGYTF.